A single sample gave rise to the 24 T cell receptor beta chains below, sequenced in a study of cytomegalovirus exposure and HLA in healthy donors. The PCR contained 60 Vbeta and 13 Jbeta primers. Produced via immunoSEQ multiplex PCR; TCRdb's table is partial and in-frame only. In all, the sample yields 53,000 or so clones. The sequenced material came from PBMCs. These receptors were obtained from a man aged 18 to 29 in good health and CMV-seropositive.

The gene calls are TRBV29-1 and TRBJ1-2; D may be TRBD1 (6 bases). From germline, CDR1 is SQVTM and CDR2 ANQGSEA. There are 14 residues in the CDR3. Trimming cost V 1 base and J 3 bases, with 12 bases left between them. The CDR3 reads CSVEVQGIYYGYTF. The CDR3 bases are TGCAGCGTTGAAGTACAGGGCATTTACTATGGCTACACCTTC.

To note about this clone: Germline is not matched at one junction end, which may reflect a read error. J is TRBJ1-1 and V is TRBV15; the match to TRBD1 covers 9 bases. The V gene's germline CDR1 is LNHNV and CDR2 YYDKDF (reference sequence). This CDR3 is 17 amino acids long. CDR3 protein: CATSRTQTQGARTGAFF. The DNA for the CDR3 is TGTGCCACCAGCAGAACCCAAACACAGGGGGCTCGGACTGGAGCTTTCTTT.

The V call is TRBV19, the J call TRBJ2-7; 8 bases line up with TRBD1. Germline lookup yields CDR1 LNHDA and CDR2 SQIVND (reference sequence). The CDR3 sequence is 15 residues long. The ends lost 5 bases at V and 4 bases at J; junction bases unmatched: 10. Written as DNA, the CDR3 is TGTGCCAGTAGTCCTCCGGACAGGGCAGGATACGAGCAGTACTTC. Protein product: CASSPPDRAGYEQYF.

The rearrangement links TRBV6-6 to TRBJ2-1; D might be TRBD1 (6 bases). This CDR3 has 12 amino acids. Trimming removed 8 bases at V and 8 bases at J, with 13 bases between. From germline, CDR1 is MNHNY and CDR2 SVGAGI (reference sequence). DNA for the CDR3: TGTGCCAGCCGCAGGGGTGGGGATGAGCAGTTCTTC. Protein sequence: CASRRGGDEQFF.

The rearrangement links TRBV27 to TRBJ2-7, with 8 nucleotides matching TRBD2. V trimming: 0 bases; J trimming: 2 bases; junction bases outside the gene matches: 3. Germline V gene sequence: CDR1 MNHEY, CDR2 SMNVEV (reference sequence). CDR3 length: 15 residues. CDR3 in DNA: TGTGCCAGCAGTTTATCGTTACTAGCGGCCTACGAGCAGTACTTC. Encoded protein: CASSLSLLAAYEQYF.

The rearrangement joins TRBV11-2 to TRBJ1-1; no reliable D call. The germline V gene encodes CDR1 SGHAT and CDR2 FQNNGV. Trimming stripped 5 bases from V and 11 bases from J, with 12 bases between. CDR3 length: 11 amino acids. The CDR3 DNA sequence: TGTGCCAGCAGCATGATCCTTGAGGCTTTCTTT. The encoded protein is CASSMILEAFF.

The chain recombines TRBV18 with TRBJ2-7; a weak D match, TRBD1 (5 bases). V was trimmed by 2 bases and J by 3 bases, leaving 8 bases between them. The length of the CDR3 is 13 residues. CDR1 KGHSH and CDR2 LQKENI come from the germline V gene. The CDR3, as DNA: TGTGCCAGCTCACCAGGGGCCCACTACGAGCAGTACTTC. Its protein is CASSPGAHYEQYF.

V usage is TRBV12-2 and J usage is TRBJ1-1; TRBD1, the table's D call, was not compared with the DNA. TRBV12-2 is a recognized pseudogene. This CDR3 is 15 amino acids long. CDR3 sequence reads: CASRAHRGSGTEAFF. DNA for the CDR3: TGTGCAAGTCGCGCGCACAGGGGCAGCGGCACTGAAGCTTTCTTT.

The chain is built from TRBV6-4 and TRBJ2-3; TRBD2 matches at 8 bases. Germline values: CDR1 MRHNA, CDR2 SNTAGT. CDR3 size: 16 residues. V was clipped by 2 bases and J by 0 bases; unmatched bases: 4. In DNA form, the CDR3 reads TGTGCCAGCAGTGACGGCTCTAGCGGGAGCACAGATACGCAGTATTTT. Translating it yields CASSDGSSGSTDTQYF.

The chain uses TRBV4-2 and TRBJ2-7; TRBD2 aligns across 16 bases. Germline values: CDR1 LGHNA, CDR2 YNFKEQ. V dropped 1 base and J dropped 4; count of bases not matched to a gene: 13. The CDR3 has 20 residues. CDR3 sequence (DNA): TGTGCCAGCAGCCAAGTGGCATTCGGGACTAGCGGGAGGGCCGCATACGAGCAGTACTTC. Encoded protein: CASSQVAFGTSGRAAYEQYF.

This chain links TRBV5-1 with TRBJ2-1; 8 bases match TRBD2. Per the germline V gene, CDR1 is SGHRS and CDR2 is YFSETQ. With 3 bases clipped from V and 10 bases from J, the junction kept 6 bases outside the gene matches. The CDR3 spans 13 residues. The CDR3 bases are TGCGCCAGCAGCTCCGGACTAGCTAGGGAGCAGTTCTTC. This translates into CASSSGLAREQFF.

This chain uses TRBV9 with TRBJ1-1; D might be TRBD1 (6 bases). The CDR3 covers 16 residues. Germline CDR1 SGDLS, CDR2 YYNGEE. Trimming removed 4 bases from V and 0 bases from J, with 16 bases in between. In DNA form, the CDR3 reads TGTGCCAGCAGCCATGGGAGGGGGGCTATGAACACTGAAGCTTTCTTT. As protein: CASSHGRGAMNTEAFF.

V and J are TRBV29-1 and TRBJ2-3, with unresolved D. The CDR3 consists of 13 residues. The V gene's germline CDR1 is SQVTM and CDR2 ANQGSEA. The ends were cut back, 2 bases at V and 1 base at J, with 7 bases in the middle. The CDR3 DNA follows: TGCAGCGTTGAAAGCGAACGCACAGATACGCAGTATTTT. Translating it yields CSVESERTDTQYF.

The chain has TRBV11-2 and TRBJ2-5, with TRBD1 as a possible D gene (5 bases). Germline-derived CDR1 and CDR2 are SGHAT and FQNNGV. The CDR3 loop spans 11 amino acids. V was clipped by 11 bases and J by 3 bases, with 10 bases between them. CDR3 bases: TGTGCCCCATCAGGGAAAGAGACCCAGTACTTC. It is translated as CAPSGKETQYF.

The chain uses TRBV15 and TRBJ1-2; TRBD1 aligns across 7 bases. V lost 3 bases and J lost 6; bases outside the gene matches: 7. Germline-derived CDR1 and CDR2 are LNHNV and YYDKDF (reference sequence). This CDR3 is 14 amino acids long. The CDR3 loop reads CATSRIGTADGYTF. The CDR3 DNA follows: TGTGCCACCAGCAGGATCGGGACAGCCGATGGCTACACCTTC.

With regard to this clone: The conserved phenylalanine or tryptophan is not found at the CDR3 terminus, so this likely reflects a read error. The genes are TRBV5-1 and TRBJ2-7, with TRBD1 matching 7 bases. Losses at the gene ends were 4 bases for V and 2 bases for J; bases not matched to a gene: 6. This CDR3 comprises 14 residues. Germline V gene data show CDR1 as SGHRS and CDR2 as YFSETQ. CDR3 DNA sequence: TGCGCCAGCAGCCATCCGGGACAGACCTACGAGCAGTACCTC. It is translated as CASSHPGQTYEQYL.

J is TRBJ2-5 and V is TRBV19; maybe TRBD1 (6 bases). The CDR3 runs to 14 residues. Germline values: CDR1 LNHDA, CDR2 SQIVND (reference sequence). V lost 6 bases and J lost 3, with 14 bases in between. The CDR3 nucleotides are TGTGCCAGTAGGCGGACAGACGCTGAAGAGACCCAGTACTTC. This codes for CASRRTDAEETQYF.

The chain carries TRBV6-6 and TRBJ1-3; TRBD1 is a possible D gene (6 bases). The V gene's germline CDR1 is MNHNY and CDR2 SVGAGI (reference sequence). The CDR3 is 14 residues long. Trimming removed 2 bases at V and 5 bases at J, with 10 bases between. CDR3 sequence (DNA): TGTGCCAGCAGTTACGGGGACATGAGAAACACCATATATTTT. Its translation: CASSYGDMRNTIYF.

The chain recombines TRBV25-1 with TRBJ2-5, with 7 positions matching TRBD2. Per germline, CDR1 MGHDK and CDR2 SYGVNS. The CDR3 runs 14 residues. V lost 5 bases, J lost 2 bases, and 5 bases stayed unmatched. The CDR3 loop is CASSRREAQETQYF. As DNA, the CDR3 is TGTGCCAGCAGTCGACGGGAGGCTCAAGAGACCCAGTACTTC.

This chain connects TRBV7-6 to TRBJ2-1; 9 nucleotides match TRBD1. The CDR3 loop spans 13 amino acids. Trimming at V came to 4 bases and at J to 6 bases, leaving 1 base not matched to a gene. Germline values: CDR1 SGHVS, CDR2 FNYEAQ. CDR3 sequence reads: CASSSGQGNEQFF. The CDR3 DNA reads TGTGCCAGCAGCTCGGGACAGGGCAATGAGCAGTTCTTC.

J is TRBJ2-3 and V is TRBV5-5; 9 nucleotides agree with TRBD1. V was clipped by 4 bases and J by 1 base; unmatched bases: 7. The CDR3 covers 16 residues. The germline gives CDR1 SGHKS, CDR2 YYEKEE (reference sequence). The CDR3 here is CASSLFWDRGTDTQYF. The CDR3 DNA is TGTGCCAGCAGCCTGTTCTGGGACAGGGGCACAGATACGCAGTATTTT.

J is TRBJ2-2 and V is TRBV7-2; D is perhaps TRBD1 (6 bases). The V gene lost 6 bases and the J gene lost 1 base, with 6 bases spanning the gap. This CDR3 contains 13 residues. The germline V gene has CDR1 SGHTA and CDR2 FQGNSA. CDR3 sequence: CASRTGNTGELFF. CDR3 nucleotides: TGTGCCAGCAGGACAGGGAACACCGGGGAGCTGTTTTTT.

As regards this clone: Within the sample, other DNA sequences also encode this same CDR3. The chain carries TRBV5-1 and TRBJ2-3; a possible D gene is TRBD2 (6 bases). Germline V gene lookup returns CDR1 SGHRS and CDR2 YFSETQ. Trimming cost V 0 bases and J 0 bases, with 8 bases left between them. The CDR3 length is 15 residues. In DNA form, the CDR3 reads TGCGCCAGCAGCTTGGGGGGAGGTAGCACAGATACGCAGTATTTT. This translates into CASSLGGGSTDTQYF.

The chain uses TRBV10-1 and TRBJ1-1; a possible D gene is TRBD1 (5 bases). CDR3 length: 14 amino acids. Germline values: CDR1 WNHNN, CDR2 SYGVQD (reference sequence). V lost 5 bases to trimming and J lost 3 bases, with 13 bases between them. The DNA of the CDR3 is TGCGCCAGCAGTCGGGGGGGACGGGACACTGAAGCTTTCTTT. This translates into CASSRGGRDTEAFF.